This is a list of T cell receptor beta chains from one sample in a study of blood T cell repertoires in COVID-19. Method: immunoSEQ multiplex PCR; TCRdb's copy keeps in-frame clones and lacks some. The table has fewer than 60,000 clones, approximately 82% seen once. Source material: peripheral blood. The receptors were gathered from a man between 65 and 85 years old with active COVID-19. CDR3s include the opening cysteine and the closing phenylalanine or tryptophan. D genes are given only for firm matches. Expanded clones get a size class; other rows say once, few or many, or leave the size out.

D gene	J gene	CDR3 length	V gene	clone size	CDR3 protein	CDR3 DNA
TRBD1	TRBJ1-1	15	TRBV5-4	.	CASSLPGQDSTEAFF	TGTGCCAGCAGCTTACCGGGACAGGACTCCACTGAAGCTTTCTTT
TRBD2	TRBJ2-1	20	TRBV4-3	.	CASSQKVIRGGLISSNEQFF	TGCGCCAGCAGCCAAAAGGTCATTCGGGGGGGGCTTATATCGTCGAATGAGCAGTTCTTC
.	TRBJ2-7	12	TRBV12-3/TRBV12-4	few	CASSPGQNEQYF	TGTGCCAGCAGCCCCGGACAGAACGAGCAGTACTTC
TRBD2	TRBJ2-1	13	TRBV30	.	CAWSWGLAGEQFF	TGTGCCTGGAGTTGGGGACTAGCCGGTGAGCAGTTCTTC
.	TRBJ2-2	12	TRBV5-4	.	CASSRADGELFF	TGTGCCAGCAGCCGAGCGGACGGGGAGCTGTTTTTT
TRBD1	TRBJ1-1	17	TRBV7-9	.	CASRANPGTGWGTEAFF	TGTGCCAGCAGGGCCAACCCCGGGACAGGGTGGGGCACTGAAGCTTTCTTT
.	TRBJ2-5	15	TRBV5-1	.	CASSPQAGPRETQYF	TGCGCCAGCAGCCCACAAGCGGGCCCCCGAGAGACCCAGTACTTC
.	TRBJ2-3	14	TRBV7-3	.	CASSPTGGTDTQYF	TGTGCCAGCAGCCCGACGGGGGGCACAGATACGCAGTATTTT
TRBD2	TRBJ2-3	19	TRBV7-9	.	CASSPSSIGLAGGTDTQYF	TGTGCCAGCAGCCCCAGTAGCATCGGACTAGCGGGAGGAACAGATACGCAGTATTTT
.	TRBJ2-2	15	TRBV18	.	CASSPDTPNTGELFF	TGTGCCAGCTCACCCGACACGCCCAACACCGGGGAGCTGTTTTTT
TRBD2	TRBJ2-5	13	TRBV6-2/TRBV6-3	.	CASSATSEGTQYF	TGTGCCAGCAGTGCAACTAGCGAGGGGACCCAGTACTTC
.	TRBJ2-3	15	TRBV25-1	.	CASSEGYRVADTQYF	TGTGCCAGCAGTGAAGGGTACAGGGTGGCAGATACGCAGTATTTT
.	TRBJ2-7	12	TRBV2	.	CATGPDTYEQYF	TGTGCCACTGGGCCGGATACCTACGAGCAGTACTTC
.	TRBJ2-7	14	TRBV10-3	.	CAIRGSHSTYEQYF	TGTGCCATCAGAGGGAGCCACTCTACCTACGAGCAGTACTTC
.	TRBJ1-6	17	TRBV3-1/TRBV3-2	.	CASSQVPTGYYNSPLHF	TGTGCCAGCAGCCAAGTCCCCACAGGGTACTATAATTCACCCCTCCACTTT
TRBD1	TRBJ2-2	18	TRBV6-1	.	CASSEALAGGANTGELFF	TGTGCCAGCAGTGAAGCGCTAGCAGGGGGCGCGAACACCGGGGAGCTGTTTTTT
TRBD1	TRBJ1-1	15	TRBV5-1	.	CASSPGTGVDTEAFF	TGCGCCAGCAGCCCGGGAACAGGGGTCGACACTGAAGCTTTCTTT
TRBD1	TRBJ1-5	14	TRBV5-5	.	CASSPGQGNQPQHF	TGTGCCAGCAGCCCCGGACAGGGAAATCAGCCCCAGCATTTT
.	TRBJ1-1	14	TRBV5-5	once	CASSLARANTEAFF	TGTGCCAGCAGCTTGGCCAGGGCGAACACTGAAGCTTTCTTT
TRBD2	TRBJ2-2	17	TRBV7-9	.	CASSPPLAGPNTGELFF	TGTGCCAGCAGCCCACCATTAGCGGGCCCGAACACCGGGGAGCTGTTTTTT
.	TRBJ1-1	13	TRBV7-9	.	CASSSGMNTEAFF	TGTGCCAGCAGCTCGGGGATGAACACTGAAGCTTTCTTT
.	TRBJ1-6	16	TRBV9	.	CASSVASVGQNSPLHF	TGTGCCAGCAGCGTAGCTAGTGTTGGCCAAAATTCACCCCTCCACTTT
TRBD1	TRBJ1-6	15	TRBV7-9	.	CASSVGTGYNSPLHF	TGTGCCAGCAGCGTGGGGACAGGGTATAATTCACCCCTCCACTTT
.	TRBJ2-7	14	TRBV3-1/TRBV3-2	.	CASRESGSAYEQYF	TGTGCCAGCAGGGAAAGCGGGTCGGCCTACGAGCAGTACTTC
TRBD1	TRBJ1-2	16	TRBV28	.	CASSPGGTGKNYGYTF	TGTGCCAGCAGCCCTGGGGGGACAGGGAAGAACTATGGCTACACCTTC
.	TRBJ2-7	15	TRBV6-5	.	CASSYSGGRGNEQYF	TGTGCCAGCAGTTACTCGGGGGGGCGCGGGAACGAGCAGTACTTC
.	TRBJ1-3	13	TRBV25-1	.	CASTPSGPNTIYF	TGTGCCAGCACCCCCAGCGGGCCGAACACCATATATTTT
.	TRBJ1-1	12	TRBV10-3	.	CAISTENGEAFF	TGTGCCATCAGTACGGAGAACGGTGAAGCTTTCTTT
TRBD1	TRBJ2-3	15	TRBV5-6	.	CASDLQGGTTDTQYF	TGTGCCAGCGACCTACAGGGGGGTACAACAGATACGCAGTATTTT
.	TRBJ2-1	18	TRBV7-9	few	CASSLPGVWTARYNEQFF	TGTGCCAGCAGCCTCCCTGGAGTATGGACAGCTCGCTACAATGAGCAGTTCTTC
.	TRBJ2-7	15	TRBV5-1	few	CASSLSLASWHEQYF	TGCGCCAGCAGCTTGAGTTTAGCTAGCTGGCACGAGCAGTACTTC
TRBD2	TRBJ2-3	15	TRBV29-1	.	CSVVRGSGGTDTQYF	TGCAGCGTTGTCCGGGGTAGCGGGGGCACAGATACGCAGTATTTT
TRBD1	TRBJ1-6	14	TRBV7-9	.	CASSPGQGDSPLHF	TGTGCCAGCAGCCCGGGACAGGGAGATTCACCCCTCCACTTT
TRBD1	TRBJ1-2	15	TRBV10-3	.	CAISANRGLNYGYTF	TGTGCCATCAGTGCAAACAGGGGGCTTAACTATGGCTACACCTTC
TRBD1	TRBJ1-6	14	TRBV30	once	CAFSPGQGLSPLHF	TGTGCCTTCTCACCGGGACAGGGTCTTTCACCCCTCCACTTT
.	TRBJ1-2	14	TRBV5-6	few	CASSSPTGTYGYTF	TGTGCCAGCAGCTCCCCGACAGGAACGTATGGCTACACCTTC
TRBD2	TRBJ2-5	14	TRBV11-2	.	CASSLAGGRETQYF	TGTGCCAGCAGCTTAGCGGGGGGGCGCGAGACCCAGTACTTC
.	TRBJ2-1	16	TRBV15	.	CATSREPQQGYNEQFF	TGTGCCACCAGCAGAGAACCTCAACAGGGATACAATGAGCAGTTCTTC
.	TRBJ2-2	13	TRBV6-2/TRBV6-3	.	CASSYPYTGELFF	TGTGCCAGCAGTTACCCCTACACCGGGGAGCTGTTTTTT
.	TRBJ2-1	12	TRBV3-1/TRBV3-2	.	CASSQRQFGQFF	TGTGCCAGCAGCCAACGCCAATTCGGGCAGTTCTTC
TRBD2	TRBJ2-3	16	TRBV9	.	CASSVRAGPSPDTQYF	TGTGCCAGCAGCGTTCGAGCGGGACCCTCCCCTGATACGCAGTATTTT